This is a list of T cell receptor beta chains from one sample in a study of Graves' ophthalmopathy and Graves' hyperthyroidism. Each CDR3 protein gets one entry after TCRdb re-called the multiplex PCR reads with MiXCR. The data contain 900,000 to 1,200,000 distinct CDR3 sequences, about 40% of them singletons. Material for sequencing was peripheral blood or thyroid tissue (not recorded which). These receptors were obtained from an adult man with Graves' hyperthyroidism. CDR3s include the opening cysteine and the closing phenylalanine or tryptophan. Each record gives: D gene, J gene, CDR3 length, V gene, clone size, CDR3 protein, CDR3 DNA. D genes are given only for firm matches. Clone size is not always given. Where it is, it says once, few, many or a class for expanded clones.

.	TRBJ1-2	16	TRBV5-4	.	CASSLAEGGFDYGYTF	TGTGCCAGCAGCTTGGCCGAGGGGGGCTTCGACTATGGCTACACCTTC
.	TRBJ1-4	14	TRBV6-5	.	CASSHRDKNEKLFF	TGTGCCAGCAGTCACAGGGATAAAAATGAAAAACTGTTTTTT
.	TRBJ2-2	15	TRBV7-8	many	CASSTWTEFTGELFF	TGTGCCAGCAGCACCTGGACAGAATTCACCGGGGAGCTGTTTTTT
.	TRBJ2-2	15	TRBV10-3	.	CAVSETAGYSGELFF	TGTGCCGTCAGTGAGACGGCAGGTTACTCCGGGGAGCTGTTTTTT
.	TRBJ1-2	11	TRBV20-1	.	CSAREGYGYTF	TGCAGTGCTAGAGAGGGATATGGCTACACCTTC
.	TRBJ2-5	16	TRBV15	.	CATSRDGGAGTDTQYF	TGTGCCACCAGCAGAGACGGCGGGGCGGGCACAGATACGCAGTACTTC
.	TRBJ1-2	14	TRBV12-3/TRBV12-4	many	CASRDRRTNYGYTF	TGTGCCAGCAGAGACAGGCGTACTAACTATGGCTACACCTTC
TRBD1	TRBJ2-7	14	TRBV20-1	once	CSARDATGAYEQYF	TGCAGTGCTAGAGATGCTACAGGGGCTTACGAGCAGTACTTC
.	TRBJ1-1	13	TRBV7-9	.	CASSSQGVGMAFF	TGTGCCAGCAGTTCCCAGGGAGTTGGGATGGCTTTCTTT
.	TRBJ1-3	15	TRBV4-3	.	CASSQRDLSGNTIYF	TGCGCCAGCAGCCAACGGGACCTCTCTGGAAACACCATATATTTT
.	TRBJ2-2	14	TRBV5-1	many	CASSLSPDTGELFF	TGCGCCAGCAGCTTGAGTCCAGACACCGGGGAGCTGTTTTTT
.	TRBJ1-1	14	TRBV20-1	.	CSARDPWGNTEAFF	TGCAGTGCTAGAGATCCCTGGGGGAACACTGAAGCTTTCTTT
.	TRBJ2-2	15	TRBV4-3	many	CASSQDVGSAGELFF	TGCGCCAGCAGCCAAGATGTCGGGTCGGCCGGGGAGCTGTTTTTT
.	TRBJ2-2	17	TRBV5-1	few	CASSLGNLALNTGELFF	TGCGCCAGCAGCTTGGGGAACCTGGCCCTAAACACCGGGGAGCTGTTTTTT
.	TRBJ1-1	14	TRBV15	few	CATNAFGGNTEAFF	TGTGCCACCAACGCATTCGGAGGGAACACTGAAGCTTTCTTT
TRBD2	TRBJ2-2	17	TRBV25-1	.	CASSLEREVRNTGELFF	TGTGCCAGCAGTCTCGAGCGGGAGGTCAGGAACACCGGGGAGCTGTTTTTT
.	TRBJ1-1	13	TRBV6-5	.	CASSYSGAVEAFF	TGTGCCAGCAGTTACTCGGGGGCAGTCGAAGCTTTCTTT
.	TRBJ1-1	14	TRBV20-1	many	CSASIRGRNTEAFF	TGCAGTGCTAGCATCCGGGGAAGGAACACTGAAGCTTTCTTT
.	TRBJ1-5	15	TRBV12-3/TRBV12-4	few	CASSYQGVAHQPQHF	TGTGCCAGCAGTTACCAGGGCGTCGCGCATCAGCCCCAGCATTTT
.	TRBJ2-7	12	TRBV10-2	once	CASLSRAYEQYF	TGTGCCAGCCTCTCCCGGGCCTACGAGCAGTACTTC
TRBD1	TRBJ1-1	14	TRBV19	many	CARWAGTGVTEAFF	TGTGCCAGGTGGGCGGGGACAGGGGTCACTGAAGCTTTCTTT
.	TRBJ1-1	17	TRBV10-3	.	CASSEYFDRPLVSEAFF	TGTGCCAGCAGTGAATACTTCGACAGGCCATTAGTCTCTGAAGCTTTCTTT
.	TRBJ1-5	15	TRBV7-9	many	CASSLDGASHQPQHF	TGTGCCAGCAGCTTAGACGGGGCCTCCCATCAGCCCCAGCATTTT
TRBD2	TRBJ2-7	15	TRBV7-2	few	CASSLVAGESYEQYF	TGTGCCAGCAGCTTAGTAGCGGGGGAGTCCTACGAGCAGTACTTC
TRBD1	TRBJ2-7	15	TRBV28	few	CASRVPRGRAYEQYF	TGTGCCAGCAGGGTTCCCAGGGGGCGCGCCTACGAGCAGTACTTC
TRBD1	TRBJ1-5	14	TRBV7-8	many	CASSQGQGPQPQHF	TGTGCCAGCAGCCAAGGACAGGGCCCTCAGCCCCAGCATTTT
.	TRBJ1-1	13	TRBV5-1	many	CASSSPQDTEAFF	TGTGCCAGCAGCTCCCCCCAGGACACTGAAGCTTTCTTT
.	TRBJ2-7	14	TRBV6-6	once	CASSSTSASYEQYF	TGTGCCAGCAGCTCAACTAGTGCCTCCTACGAGCAGTACTTC
.	TRBJ1-1	14	TRBV7-9	many	CASSWGVLNTEAFF	TGTGCCAGCAGCTGGGGGGTATTGAACACTGAAGCTTTCTTT
.	TRBJ1-4	15	TRBV7-2	.	CASSPWRTTNKKLFF	TGTGCCAGCAGCCCGTGGAGGACAACTAATAAAAAACTGTTTTTT
.	TRBJ2-6	14	TRBV6-5	.	CASSYLAGANVLTF	TGTGCCAGCAGTTATTTGGCTGGGGCCAACGTCCTGACTTTC
.	TRBJ2-5	13	TRBV7-2	.	CASSLWGGKTQYF	TGTGCCAGCAGCTTGTGGGGTGGAAAGACCCAGTACTTC
TRBD2	TRBJ2-5	16	TRBV29-1	many	CSALTSGGDPSGTQYF	TGCAGCGCCCTGACTAGCGGGGGGGACCCAAGTGGGACCCAGTACTTC
.	TRBJ1-1	13	TRBV12-3/TRBV12-4	few	CASSPSQGTEAFF	TGTGCCAGCAGTCCCTCCCAGGGGACTGAAGCTTTCTTT
TRBD1	TRBJ2-7	13	TRBV28	once	CASRAGGIYEQYF	TGTGCCAGCCGGGCAGGGGGTATCTACGAGCAGTACTTC
.	TRBJ2-2	15	TRBV5-1	few	CASSPQGEPTGELFF	TGCGCCAGCAGCCCCCAAGGAGAACCAACCGGGGAGCTGTTTTTT
.	TRBJ1-5	18	TRBV19	.	CASSTGLGALGSVQPRHF	TGTGCCAGTTCGACGGGACTTGGGGCCCTGGGATCCGTTCAGCCCCGGCATTTT
.	TRBJ2-2	14	TRBV6-5	.	CASSNTANTGELFF	TGTGCCAGCAGTAACACAGCGAACACCGGGGAGCTGTTTTTT
TRBD1	TRBJ2-5	14	TRBV20-1	once	CSVRQGARTETQYF	TGCAGTGTTCGACAGGGGGCTCGGACTGAGACCCAGTACTTC
.	TRBJ2-5	10	TRBV25-1	many	CASTGETQYF	TGTGCCAGCACAGGGGAGACCCAGTACTTC
.	TRBJ2-2	16	TRBV5-1	.	CASSLAGREGSGELFF	TGCGCCAGCAGCTTGGCAGGGCGAGAGGGGTCCGGGGAGCTGTTTTTT
.	TRBJ1-2	15	TRBV20-1	.	CSARVGRFVNYGYTF	TGCAGTGCTAGAGTGGGTCGCTTCGTTAACTATGGCTACACCTTC